This T cell receptor (beta chain) is from a study of identical twins. Study-wide results and caveats: The analysis was cross-sectional rather than longitudinal within donors.

TCRdb called the 5' RACE reads again in MiXCR, with one record for every CDR3 protein. Among 500,000 to 650,000 distinct CDR3 sequences, 20% to 25% were seen once, and the ten largest hold around 0.5%. The table lists this clonotype with a few counts. Its target is not known. This sample was also put to use in a study of yellow fever vaccine responses in identical twins.

Material for sequencing was CD4+ T cells sorted from blood. This TCR derives from a young woman in good health.

The CDR3 loop is CASSPPFKGEDYGYTF. The CDR3 DNA reads as TGTGCCAGCTCACCACCGTTTAAGGGAGAGGACTATGGCTACACCTTC. The chain links TRBV18 to TRBJ1-2; D unresolved. Trimming took off 0 bases at V and 3 bases at J, with 14 bases between the two ends. Germline V CDR1 and CDR2: KGHSH, LQKENI. This CDR3 contains 16 residues.